Reported below is one T cell receptor beta chain. Its matching antigen is unknown. This record comes from a study of beta chain features in type 1 diabetes. Overall study results and limits: The question of HLA type influencing TCRB rearrangement was one that remained unresolved here. Patients' naive, central memory and regulatory TCRB repertoires appeared more alike than those of healthy donors.

Sampling consisted of one heparinised blood draw per donor, averaging around 120 mL. Reverse transcribing all isolated RNA meant expressed TCRB transcripts were sequenced. The method was immunoSEQ multiplex PCR; TCRdb's version includes in-frame clones alone and lacks a portion of them. The sample consists of around 300,000 clones, 14% of them appearing once. The V gene end was trimmed by 5 bases and the J gene end by 5 bases; junction bases not matched to a gene: 5. Germline CDR1 and CDR2: SGHVS and FNYEAQ. CDR3 size: 14 residues. The source of this sequence is a man in his thirties or forties in good health. The chain uses TRBV7-6 and TRBJ2-5, with 10 bases lining up with TRBD2. Sequenced material: central memory CD4+ T cells from blood. CDR3 protein: CASSAGTSDETQYF. The CDR3 DNA sequence: TGTGCCAGCAGCGCCGGGACTAGCGACGAGACCCAGTACTTC.